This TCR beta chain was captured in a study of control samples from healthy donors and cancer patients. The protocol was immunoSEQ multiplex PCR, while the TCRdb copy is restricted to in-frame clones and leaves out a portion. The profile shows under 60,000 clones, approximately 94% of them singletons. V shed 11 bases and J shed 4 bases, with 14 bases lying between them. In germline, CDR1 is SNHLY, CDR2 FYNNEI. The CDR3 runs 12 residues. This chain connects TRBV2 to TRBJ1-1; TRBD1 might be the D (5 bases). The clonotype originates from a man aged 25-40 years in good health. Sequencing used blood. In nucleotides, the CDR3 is TGTGCCGCCTGGGGGTGGACCACTGAAGCTTTCTTT. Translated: CAAWGWTTEAFF.